Listed here are 20 T cell receptor beta chains from one sample, sequenced in a study of regulatory T cells in long-lasting Graves disease. Time point given: newly diagnosed GD, antithyroid drugs for less than 3 months. PBMC RNA served as the TCR library source. Assembly of TCR beta libraries relied on iRepertoire HTBI primers together with Arm-PCR of CDR3 regions. TCRdb redid the calling of the multiplex PCR reads with MiXCR, one entry per CDR3 protein. The sample contains 400,000 to 500,000 distinct CDR3 sequences, 12% to 15% of which appear only once. The sample also formed part of further work on T cells in Graves' hyperthyroidism and ophthalmopathy.

The sequencing used peripheral blood mononuclear cells (PBMCs), collected at new diagnosis, from a patient treated with antithyroid drugs. The receptors shown here come from a woman aged 45-65 years with Graves disease.

This clonotype was recorded at least ten times. The genes are TRBV5-1 and TRBJ1-5; a possible D gene is TRBD1 (5 bases). The CDR3 length is 15 residues. V was clipped by 3 bases and J by 0 bases, with 10 bases between them. The germline CDR1 and CDR2 sequences are SGHRS and YFSETQ. The CDR3 sequence: CASSYGTDSNQPQHF. CDR3 DNA: TGCGCCAGCAGCTACGGGACGGATAGCAATCAGCCCCAGCATTTT.

This clonotype was seen repeatedly, ten times or more. The rearrangement joins TRBV28 to TRBJ1-4; no clear D. V shed 8 bases and J shed 4 bases, with 23 bases lying between them. This CDR3 comprises 17 residues. Looked up from germline, CDR1 is MDHEN and CDR2 is SYDVKM. The CDR3 DNA reads TGTGCCAGCTGTCGCCACGTATGGTCCCGGATTAATGAAAAACTGTTTTTT. Protein sequence: CASCRHVWSRINEKLFF.

This clonotype was seen only a few times. CDR3 DNA sequence: TGCGCCAGCAGCGGGCTGGCAGATACGCAGTATTTT. Translation: CASSGLADTQYF. This sequence joins TRBV5-1 and TRBJ2-3; D remains unclear. The V gene lost 4 bases and the J gene lost 4 bases, with 7 bases spanning the gap. Germline-derived CDR1 and CDR2 are SGHRS and YFSETQ. The CDR3 consists of 12 residues.

This clonotype showed up just a few times. The genes are TRBV30 and TRBJ2-2; 11 nucleotides line up with TRBD1. V gave up 5 bases and J gave up 5 bases; unmatched junction bases: 4. The germline V gene encodes CDR1 GTSNPN and CDR2 SVGIG (reference sequence). The CDR3 runs to 14 residues. The CDR3 coding sequence is TGTGCCTGGGAGGGGACAGGGGGGACCGGGGAGCTGTTTTTT. Protein product: CAWEGTGGTGELFF.

This clonotype came up many times. This sequence joins TRBV18 and TRBJ2-1, with D uncertain. V dropped 3 bases and J dropped 7 bases, with 7 bases sitting between them. This CDR3 spans 12 amino acids. The germline V gene has CDR1 KGHSH and CDR2 LQKENI. The CDR3 here is CASSPSENEQFF. The CDR3, as DNA: TGTGCCAGCTCACCTTCCGAAAATGAGCAGTTCTTC.

At least ten counts were recorded for this clonotype. The rearrangement uses TRBV28 and TRBJ2-3, with a possible D match to TRBD2 (5 bases). This CDR3 is built from 16 residues. Trimming removed 4 bases at V and 0 bases at J, with 14 bases between. Germline lookup yields CDR1 MDHEN and CDR2 SYDVKM. CDR3 in amino acids: CASSSPEGSSTDTQYF. CDR3 DNA sequence: TGTGCCAGCAGTTCCCCCGAGGGTTCTAGCACAGATACGCAGTATTTT.

There are many counts of this clonotype. This chain links TRBV10-3 with TRBJ2-7; no clear D. Deletions cut 0 bases from V and 5 bases from J, with 11 bases between. The CDR3 is 14 residues long. Germline assignment: CDR1 ENHRY and CDR2 SYGVKD. In nucleotides, the CDR3 is TGTGCCATCAGTGAGTCGCCAGACACGGACGAGCAGTACTTC. Protein: CAISESPDTDEQYF.

This clonotype was seen repeatedly, ten times or more. The chain is built from TRBV28 and TRBJ1-6; the D is unclear. The V and J ends lost 5 bases and 2 bases respectively, with 10 bases between them. Germline V CDR1 and CDR2: MDHEN, SYDVKM. This CDR3 has 15 residues. This chain's CDR3 is CASSPPGTYNSPLHF. The CDR3 nucleotides are TGTGCCAGCAGTCCACCGGGAACCTATAATTCACCCCTCCACTTT.

This clonotype was counted between two and nine times. The chain links TRBV4-1 to TRBJ2-1; 8 bases map to TRBD2. The CDR3 spans 15 residues. Germline V gene sequence: CDR1 MGHRA, CDR2 YSYEKL. The V gene end was trimmed by 1 base and the J gene end by 9 bases; junction bases not matched to a gene: 8. The CDR3 loop is CASSQAFSGKGEQFF. Written as DNA, the CDR3 is TGCGCCAGCAGCCAAGCCTTTAGCGGGAAGGGTGAGCAGTTCTTC.

This clonotype came up a few times. In nucleotides, the CDR3 is TGTGCCAGCAGTTCTGGACAGGGCTGGTCACCCCTCCACTTT. Protein: CASSSGQGWSPLHF. The rearrangement links TRBV28 to TRBJ1-6; 8 nucleotides match TRBD1. There are 14 residues in the CDR3. Germline V gives CDR1 MDHEN, CDR2 SYDVKM. V shed 4 bases and J 10 bases; nucleotides not matched to a gene: 6.

The chain employs TRBV2 and TRBJ2-7; TRBD1 agrees at 9 bases. The V and J ends lost 6 bases and 3 bases, in that order; junction bases with no gene match: 6. There are 14 residues in the CDR3. Germline CDR1 and CDR2: SNHLY and FYNNEI. CDR3: CASSLRGQGYEQYF. CDR3 coding DNA: TGTGCCAGCAGCCTAAGGGGACAGGGCTACGAGCAGTACTTC.

Ten or more counts support this clonotype. The chain carries TRBV2 and TRBJ1-1; the D is unclear. Trimming pared 5 bases from V and 8 bases from J, leaving 9 bases between. The CDR3 has 11 amino acids. Looked up from germline, CDR1 is SNHLY and CDR2 is FYNNEI. CDR3 in DNA: TGTGCCAGCAGTTTAGGGAGAGAAGCTTTCTTT. Translated, it gives CASSLGREAFF.

At least ten counts were recorded for this clonotype. This chain links TRBV7-3 with TRBJ2-7, with D possibly matching TRBD1 (6 bases). Germline CDR1 reads SGHTA; CDR2 reads FQGTGA. V lost 0 bases and J lost 3, with 9 bases in between. The CDR3 totals 14 residues. CDR3: CASSLTRDIYEQYF. Here the CDR3 DNA reads TGTGCCAGCAGCTTAACTCGGGACATCTACGAGCAGTACTTC.

Concerning this clonotype: This may come from a read error, since a much larger clone is one base off. The CDR3 loop reads CSVRERGKYEQYF. In DNA, the CDR3 is TGCAGCGTTAGGGAGCGGGGGAAGTACGAGCAGTACTTC. This sequence joins TRBV29-1 and TRBJ2-1; TRBD2 aligns across 8 bases. The J call is in doubt because the DNA end fits TRBJ2-7 better. This CDR3 contains 13 residues. Germline V gene sequence: CDR1 SQVTM, CDR2 ANQGSEA.

This clonotype was recorded many times. The chain carries TRBV7-9 and TRBJ2-2; 9 bases map to TRBD2. CDR3 length equals 16 residues. Losses at the gene ends were 5 bases for V and 3 bases for J; bases not matched to a gene: 7. Germline loops: CDR1 SEHNR, CDR2 FQNEAQ (reference sequence). CDR3 loop: CASSPLAGFYTGELFF. The CDR3 bases are TGTGCCAGCAGCCCGCTAGCGGGATTTTACACCGGGGAGCTGTTTTTT.

Ten or more counts support this clonotype. This sequence may be a read error, since a much larger clone differs from it by one base. The V gene is TRBV12-3 or TRBV12-4, the J gene TRBJ1-5, with D tentatively TRBD1 (5 bases). This CDR3 contains 14 residues. As DNA, the CDR3 is TGTGCCAGCGGTTTACGACAGCGTAATCAGCCCCAGCATTTT. This encodes CASGLRQRNQPQHF.

The chain is built from TRBV24-1 and TRBJ2-1; the D gene is possibly TRBD2 (5 bases). CDR1 and CDR2 (germline): KGHDR, SFDVKD. The CDR3 is 14 residues long. V lost 12 bases and J lost 8, with 22 bases in between. CDR3 DNA sequence: TGTGCCGCCTCTCGGGAAGGGTACAACGATGAGCAGTTCTTC. Its translation is CAASREGYNDEQFF.

The rearrangement links TRBV20-1 to TRBJ1-1, with 7 bases matching TRBD1. The V gene end was trimmed by 2 bases and the J gene end by 7 bases; junction bases not matched to a gene: 7. The CDR3 contains 13 residues. From germline, CDR1 is DFQATT and CDR2 SNEGSKA (reference sequence). CDR3 sequence reads: CSARYNRDSEAFF. The CDR3 DNA follows: TGCAGTGCTAGATATAACCGGGACAGTGAAGCTTTCTTT.

This clonotype was seen repeatedly, ten times or more. The chain links TRBV18 to TRBJ2-1; TRBD1 aligns across 8 bases. J lost 13 bases, V lost 5 bases, and 10 bases had no gene match. This CDR3 spans 13 amino acids. Germline V gene lookup returns CDR1 KGHSH and CDR2 LQKENI. The CDR3 sequence: CASSTGQEGYQFF. CDR3 DNA: TGTGCCAGCTCAACGGGACAGGAGGGTTATCAGTTCTTC.

The rearrangement uses TRBV9 and TRBJ2-1, with 11 bases matching TRBD2. J lost 7 bases, V lost 2 bases, and 8 bases had no gene match. Germline CDR1 and CDR2: SGDLS and YYNGEE. CDR3 size: 16 residues. The CDR3 DNA reads as TGTGCCAGCAGCGTTTGGGCTAGCGGGAGGCCGAATGAGCAGTTCTTC. Protein: CASSVWASGRPNEQFF. Full variable domain (rest looked up from reference TRBV9 and TRBJ2-1): DSGVTQTPKHLITATGQRVTLRCSPRSGDLSVYWYQQSLDQGLQFLIQYYNGEERAKGNILERFSAQQFPDLHSELNLSSLELGDSALYFCASSVWASGRPNEQFFGPGTRLTVL.